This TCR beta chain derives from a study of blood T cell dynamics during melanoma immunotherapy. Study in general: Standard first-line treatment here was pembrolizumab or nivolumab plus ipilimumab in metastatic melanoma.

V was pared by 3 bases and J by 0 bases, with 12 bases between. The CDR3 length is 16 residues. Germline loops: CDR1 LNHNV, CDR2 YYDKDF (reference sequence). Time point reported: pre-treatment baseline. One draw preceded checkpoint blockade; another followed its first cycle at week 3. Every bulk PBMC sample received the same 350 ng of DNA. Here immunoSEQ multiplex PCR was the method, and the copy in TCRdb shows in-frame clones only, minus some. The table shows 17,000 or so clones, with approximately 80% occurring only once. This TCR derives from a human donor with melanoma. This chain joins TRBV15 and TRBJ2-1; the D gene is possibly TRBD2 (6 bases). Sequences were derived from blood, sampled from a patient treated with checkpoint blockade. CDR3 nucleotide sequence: TGTGCCACCAGCAGTATTTACGGGAGCTCCTACAATGAGCAGTTCTTC. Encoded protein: CATSSIYGSSYNEQFF.